This TCR beta chain was captured in a study of T cell repertoires in cytomegalovirus infection. The germline V gene encodes CDR1 DFQATT and CDR2 SNEGSKA (reference sequence). CDR3 size: 15 residues. Trimming took 6 bases from V and 8 from J; bases not matched to a gene: 9. The study, taken as a whole, reports: Dominating the ex vivo response were TCR beta clonotypes that were CMV-specific and HLA-C-restricted.

TCRdb fed the reads into MiXCR, producing one record per CDR3 protein. This table holds fewer than 950,000 distinct CDR3 sequences, less than 35% found once. A remark on this clonotype: Its antigen is currently unknown.

The genes are TRBV20-1 and TRBJ2-1; 14 nucleotides align to TRBD2. This sequence originates from a human donor in good health (CMV status not recorded). Some clones in this sample may be carry-over from other donors' samples. Sequences were derived from cultured CD8+ T cells from PBMCs, sampled from culture after CMV antigen stimulation. In DNA form, the CDR3 reads TGCAGTGCCTGGACTAGCGGGGGGCCCGTGGATGAGCAGTTCTTC. Translated, it gives CSAWTSGGPVDEQFF.